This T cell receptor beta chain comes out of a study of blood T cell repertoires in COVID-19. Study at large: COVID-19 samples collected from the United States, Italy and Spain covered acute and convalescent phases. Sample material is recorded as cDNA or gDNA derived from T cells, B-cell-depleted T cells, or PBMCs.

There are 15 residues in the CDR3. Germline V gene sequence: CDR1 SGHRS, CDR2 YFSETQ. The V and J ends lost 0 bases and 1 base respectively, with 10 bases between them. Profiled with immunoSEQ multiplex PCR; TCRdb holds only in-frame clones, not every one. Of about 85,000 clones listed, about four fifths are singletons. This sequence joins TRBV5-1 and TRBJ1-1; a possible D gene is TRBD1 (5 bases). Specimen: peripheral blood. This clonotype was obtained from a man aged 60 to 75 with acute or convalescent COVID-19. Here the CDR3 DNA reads TGCGCCAGCAGCTTGGAAGGGGATGGGAACACTGAAGCTTTCTTT. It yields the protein CASSLEGDGNTEAFF.